What follows are 23 T cell receptor beta chains derived from one specimen sequenced in a study of molecular identifiers for immune sequencing clone quantification. TCRdb reprocessed the PCR reads via MiXCR and lists one record per CDR3 protein. The sample gives some 650,000 distinct CDR3 sequences, just under 20% of which show up once; roughly 0.9% is in the top ten. The sequencing sample was made of naive CD8+ T cells from blood, with Jurkat cell RNA spiked in. The subset denotes: FACS-sorted CD8+CD4-CCR7+CD45RA+ naive T cells. These receptors originate from a human donor in good health. Some libraries in this study had Jurkat cell RNA spiked in.

The rearrangement joins TRBV30 to TRBJ2-1; D might be TRBD1 (6 bases). Germline loops: CDR1 GTSNPN, CDR2 SVGIG (reference sequence). V lost 0 bases and J 10 bases, leaving 10 bases between the germline ends. There are 12 residues in the CDR3. The CDR3 region has the DNA TGTGCCTGGAGTGTATCAGGGACAGAGCAGTTCTTC. It translates to CAWSVSGTEQFF.

As to this clonotype: Given the absence of the conserved phenylalanine or tryptophan at the CDR3 end, a read error is likely. The V and J genes are TRBV27 and TRBJ1-6, with D tentatively TRBD1 (5 bases). V dropped 5 bases and J dropped 8 bases, with 13 bases sitting between them. Germline lookup yields CDR1 MNHEY and CDR2 SMNVEV (reference sequence). The CDR3 totals 14 residues. For the CDR3, the DNA is TGTGCCAGCAGTATGACAGATAGGTATTCACCCCTCCACCTT. It is translated as CASSMTDRYSPLHL.

This clonotype was observed a handful of times. A single base separates this from a much larger clone, so it may be a read error. This sequence joins TRBV6-2 or TRBV6-3 and TRBJ2-2; D call uncertain. V gave up 8 bases and J gave up 4 bases, with 17 bases separating them. From germline, CDR1 is MNHEY and CDR2 SVGEGT. The CDR3 sequence is 15 residues long. In nucleotides, the CDR3 is TGTGCCAGCGGTCCCGGAGTAGCCGTCACCGGGGAGCTGTTTTTT. Protein: CASGPGVAVTGELFF.

The chain combines TRBV12-3 or TRBV12-4 with TRBJ2-7, with D unresolved. The germline V and J ends were trimmed by 5 bases and 1 base, with 12 bases remaining between them. The CDR3 covers 14 residues. This CDR3 is CASSGSGGSYEQYF. The CDR3 region has the DNA TGTGCCAGCAGTGGATCGGGTGGTTCCTACGAGCAGTACTTC.

This clonotype was seen ten or more times. The V call is TRBV5-5, the J call TRBJ2-4; D is perhaps TRBD1 (5 bases). Germline CDR1 and CDR2: SGHKS and YYEKEE (reference sequence). The CDR3 is made up of 14 amino acids. V was trimmed by 0 bases and J by 3 bases, leaving 7 bases between them. CDR3 loop: CASSLAGYKNIQYF. The CDR3 nucleotides are TGTGCCAGCAGCTTGGCAGGGTACAAAAACATTCAGTACTTC.

This clonotype was counted between two and nine times. The chain links TRBV29-1 to TRBJ2-7; the match to TRBD1 covers 8 bases. With 3 bases clipped from V and 0 bases from J, the junction kept 13 bases outside the gene matches. CDR3 length: 17 residues. Germline V gene data show CDR1 as SQVTM and CDR2 as ANQGSEA. CDR3 nucleotides: TGCAGCGTTGAGGTTGGCGAGGGACAGGAGACCTCCTACGAGCAGTACTTC. Translated: CSVEVGEGQETSYEQYF.

J is TRBJ2-3 and V is TRBV4-2; 8 bases agree with TRBD1. Germline trimming cut 4 bases from V and 3 bases from J; bases unmatched to any gene: 9. Germline assignment: CDR1 LGHNA and CDR2 YNFKEQ. The CDR3 runs 16 residues. The CDR3 nucleotides read TGTGCCAGCAGCCTCGGGGCGGGACAGGATACAGATACGCAGTATTTT. Its translation is CASSLGAGQDTDTQYF.

This clonotype came up many times. The V and J genes are TRBV9 and TRBJ2-3, with TRBD2 matching 9 bases. Germline V gene sequence: CDR1 SGDLS, CDR2 YYNGEE. J was trimmed by 0 bases and V by 5 bases; bases with no gene match: 7. This CDR3 has 16 residues. The CDR3 loop is CASSGSGSFSTDTQYF. In nucleotides, the CDR3 is TGTGCCAGCAGTGGTAGCGGGAGTTTTAGCACAGATACGCAGTATTTT.

This clonotype occurred many times. V is TRBV12-3 or TRBV12-4 and J is TRBJ1-5; no reliable D call. Trimming removed 3 bases from V and 6 bases from J, with 6 bases in between. CDR3 length equals 12 residues. The CDR3 DNA follows: TGTGCCAGCAGTTTTGTGGGTCAGCCCCAGCATTTT. Protein product: CASSFVGQPQHF.

This clonotype was counted ten times or more. V gene TRBV5-4 combines with J gene TRBJ2-7, with 11 bases lining up with TRBD1. The V segment lost 2 bases and the J segment 6 bases; nucleotides outside the gene matches: 4. The V gene's germline CDR1 is SGHNT and CDR2 YYREEE (reference sequence). This CDR3 has 14 residues. CDR3 loop: CASSFSGTGGEQYF. The DNA for the CDR3 is TGTGCCAGCAGCTTCTCTGGGACAGGGGGCGAGCAGTACTTC.

The chain joins TRBV19 to TRBJ1-5; TRBD1 matches at 8 bases. CDR3 length: 16 residues. The junction had 10 bases not matched to a gene; V was cut back by 7 bases and J by 2 bases. Germline assignment: CDR1 LNHDA and CDR2 SQIVND (reference sequence). For the CDR3, the DNA is TGTGCCAGTAAACAGGACAGGGCCGGGGGCAATCAGCCCCAGCATTTT. Translated: CASKQDRAGGNQPQHF.

The sample holds many counts of this clonotype. This sequence joins TRBV5-1 and TRBJ2-5; D is perhaps TRBD1 or TRBD2 (5 bases each). Trimming removed 7 bases from V and 6 bases from J, with 13 bases in between. The V gene's germline CDR1 is SGHRS and CDR2 YFSETQ. The CDR3 spans 12 residues. The CDR3 loop reads CASGDEGKTQYF. In DNA, the CDR3 is TGCGCCAGCGGGGACGAGGGAAAGACCCAGTACTTC.

As to this clonotype: With a much larger clone just one base away, this may be a read error. J is TRBJ2-7 and V is TRBV6-6; 9 bases fit TRBD1. Germline V gene data show CDR1 as MNHNY and CDR2 as SVGAGI (reference sequence). The CDR3 sequence is 12 residues long. Trimming cost V 6 bases and J 6 bases; bases outside gene matches: 3. The CDR3 DNA is TGTGCCAGCAGAGCGGACAGGGGCGAGCAGTACTTC. Protein sequence: CASRADRGEQYF.

Many counts were recorded for this clonotype. The rearrangement uses TRBV29-1 and TRBJ1-1; D is possibly TRBD1 (6 bases). Germline V CDR1 and CDR2: SQVTM, ANQGSEA. The V end was cut by 7 bases, the J end by 3 bases, with 18 bases between. The CDR3 contains 14 residues. The CDR3 sequence is CSALGQGRYTEAFF. CDR3 nucleotide sequence: TGCAGCGCTTTGGGGCAGGGGAGGTACACTGAAGCTTTCTTT.

Details on this clonotype: This may be a read error, as it is one base from a much larger clone. The V call is TRBV11-2, the J call TRBJ2-1; no reliable D call. Trimming shortened V by 5 bases and J by 6 bases, and 11 bases separated the two germline ends. The CDR3 sequence is 13 residues long. Germline CDR1 reads SGHAT; CDR2 reads FQNNGV. The CDR3: CASSLGWGNEQFF. DNA of the CDR3: TGTGCCAGCAGCCTAGGATGGGGCAATGAGCAGTTCTTC.

The chain recombines TRBV20-1 with TRBJ2-7; D is perhaps TRBD2 (7 bases). Germline CDR1 DFQATT, CDR2 SNEGSKA (reference sequence). The germline V and J ends were trimmed by 0 bases and 5 bases, with 14 bases remaining between them. The CDR3 covers 14 residues. CDR3 in amino acids: CSARDWGGSNEQYF. CDR3 nucleotides: TGCAGTGCTAGAGATTGGGGGGGCAGCAACGAGCAGTACTTC.

This clonotype was detected many times. The rearrangement uses TRBV16 and TRBJ1-1; a weak D match, TRBD1 (5 bases). Trimming cost V 3 bases and J 0 bases, with 14 bases left between them. This CDR3 has 16 amino acids. The V gene's germline CDR1 is KGHSY and CDR2 FQNENV. CDR3: CASSHRGATMNTEAFF. The DNA of the CDR3 is TGTGCCAGCAGCCACCGCGGGGCAACTATGAACACTGAAGCTTTCTTT.

This clonotype was seen at least ten times. The chain has TRBV29-1 and TRBJ2-2, with 11 positions matching TRBD1. This CDR3 spans 15 amino acids. V lost 8 bases and J lost 4; bases outside the gene matches: 9. CDR1 is SQVTM and CDR2 is ANQGSEA in the germline V gene. As DNA, the CDR3 is TGCAGCTTCCGCGGACAGGGGGCATTCACCGGGGAGCTGTTTTTT. Encoded protein: CSFRGQGAFTGELFF.

This clonotype was seen at least ten times. This rearrangement joins TRBV5-5 to TRBJ1-1; a possible D gene is TRBD1 (6 bases). The ends were cut back, 3 bases at V and 1 base at J, with 13 bases in the middle. Germline V gene lookup returns CDR1 SGHKS and CDR2 YYEKEE (reference sequence). The length of the CDR3 is 15 residues. In nucleotides, the CDR3 is TGTGCCAGCAGCTATTTGGGGGCCTGGAACACTGAAGCTTTCTTT. Protein product: CASSYLGAWNTEAFF.

There are many counts of this clonotype. This chain uses TRBV30 with TRBJ1-1; TRBD1 matches 9 bases. The trim removed 5 bases at V and 8 bases at J, leaving 3 bases unmatched. Germline CDR1 is GTSNPN and CDR2 is SVGIG (reference sequence). The CDR3 is 11 amino acids. The CDR3 region has the DNA TGTGCCTGGGGACAGGGGCCCGAAGCTTTCTTT. Encoded protein: CAWGQGPEAFF.

On this clonotype itself: Given a much more abundant clone one base away, this may be a read error. The rearrangement uses TRBV4-3 and TRBJ2-1; D is ambiguous. Germline lookup yields CDR1 LGHNA and CDR2 YSLEER. The CDR3 is 13 residues long. CDR3 sequence (DNA): TGCGTCAGCAGCCATCTGGGGTACAATGAGCAGTTCTTC. It specifies CVSSHLGYNEQFF.

Remarks on this clonotype: A much bigger clone sits one base away, suggesting this may be a read error. This chain links TRBV7-6 with TRBJ2-5; TRBD1 is a possible D gene (6 bases). The CDR3 covers 17 residues. CDR1 and CDR2 (germline): SGHVS, FNYEAQ. Trimming took off 0 bases at V and 3 bases at J, with 17 bases between the two ends. This chain's CDR3 is CASSLADTTGFKETQYF. The CDR3 bases are TGTGCCAGCAGCTTAGCCGATACTACAGGGTTCAAAGAGACCCAGTACTTC.

Comments on this clonotype: A read error may be the cause here, since a much bigger clone is one base away. The rearrangement links TRBV20-1 to TRBJ2-3, with D possibly matching TRBD2 (5 bases). Germline CDR1 is DFQATT and CDR2 is SNEGSKA (reference sequence). V was cut by 1 base and J by 2 bases, with 13 bases left in between. The CDR3 is 15 amino acids. This CDR3 reads CSARVPADLTDTQYF. The CDR3 DNA sequence: TGCAGTGCTAGAGTACCAGCGGACCTCACAGATACGCAGTATTTT.